The table lists the clone carrying this T cell receptor (beta chain) with many counts. The antigen remains undetermined. For TCRbeta, the library was prepared with unique molecular identifiers. From the PCR reads, TCRdb called clonotypes with MiXCR, one entry per CDR3 protein. The data contain about 580,000 distinct CDR3 sequences, more than 20% of them singletons. This sample was taken from a study of T-cell reconstitution after alpha-beta-depleted transplantation in children. Points from the study as a whole: About two months after transplant, alpha-beta T cells reportedly came from several hundred expanded graft clones. Some patients' high day-60 TCRbeta diversity was attributed to recipient cells surviving conditioning. Newly made T cells mostly supplied T-cell counts and diversity one year after transplant.

Germline-derived CDR1 and CDR2 are SGHVS and FNYEAQ. V shed 5 bases and J shed 2 bases, with 15 bases lying between them. This CDR3 has 15 residues. The receptor was isolated from a boy under three years old who had a stem cell transplant for acute myeloid leukemia, so the T cells may come from the graft donor. Here the sequenced sample was PBMCs, mostly from graft donor cells, taken 360 days after TCRalphabeta/CD19-depleted stem cell transplant. The chain employs TRBV7-6 and TRBJ2-5; D possibly uses TRBD1 or TRBD2 (6 bases each). CDR3 coding DNA: TGTGCCAGCAGCCGCGGGACACCTACTCAAGAGACCCAGTACTTC. Translating it yields CASSRGTPTQETQYF.